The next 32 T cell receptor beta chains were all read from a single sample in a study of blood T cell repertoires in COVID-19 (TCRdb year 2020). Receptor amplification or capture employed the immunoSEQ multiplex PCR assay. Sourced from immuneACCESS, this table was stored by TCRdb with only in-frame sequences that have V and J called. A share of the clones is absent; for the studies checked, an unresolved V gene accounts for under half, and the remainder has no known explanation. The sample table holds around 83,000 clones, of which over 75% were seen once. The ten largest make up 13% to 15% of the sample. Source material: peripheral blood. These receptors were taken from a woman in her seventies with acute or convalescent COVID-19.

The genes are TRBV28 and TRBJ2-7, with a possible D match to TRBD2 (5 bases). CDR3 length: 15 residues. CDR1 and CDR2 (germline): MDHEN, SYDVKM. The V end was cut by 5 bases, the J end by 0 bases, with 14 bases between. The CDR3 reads CASSPGSRASYEQYV. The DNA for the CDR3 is TGTGCCAGCAGTCCGGGATCCCGGGCCTCCTACGAGCAGTACGTC.

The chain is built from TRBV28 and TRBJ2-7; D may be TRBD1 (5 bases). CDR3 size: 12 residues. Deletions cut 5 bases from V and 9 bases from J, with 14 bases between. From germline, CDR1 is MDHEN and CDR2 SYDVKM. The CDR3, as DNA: TGTGCCAGCAGTCGTCCCCAGGGCTCGCAGTACGTC. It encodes CASSRPQGSQYV.

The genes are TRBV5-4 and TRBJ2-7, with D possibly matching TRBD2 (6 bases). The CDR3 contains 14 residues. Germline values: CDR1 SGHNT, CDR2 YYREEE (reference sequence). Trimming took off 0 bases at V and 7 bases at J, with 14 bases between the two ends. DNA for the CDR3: TGTGCCAGCAGCTTGGATCCCGGAGGGTCGGAGCAGTACGTC. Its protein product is CASSLDPGGSEQYV.

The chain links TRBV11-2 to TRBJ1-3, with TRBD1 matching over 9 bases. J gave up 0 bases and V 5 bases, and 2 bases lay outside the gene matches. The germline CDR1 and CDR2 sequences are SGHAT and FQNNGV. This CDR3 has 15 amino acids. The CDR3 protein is CASSRTGVSGNTIYF. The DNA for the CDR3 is TGTGCCAGCAGCAGGACAGGGGTCTCTGGAAACACCATATATTTT.

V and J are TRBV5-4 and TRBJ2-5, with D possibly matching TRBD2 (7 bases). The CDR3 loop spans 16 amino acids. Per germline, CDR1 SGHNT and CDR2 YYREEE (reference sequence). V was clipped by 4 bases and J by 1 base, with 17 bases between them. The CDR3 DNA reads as TGTGCCAGCAGCCCGGGTTGGGGGGGCCCCCAAGAGACCCAGTACTTC. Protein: CASSPGWGGPQETQYF.

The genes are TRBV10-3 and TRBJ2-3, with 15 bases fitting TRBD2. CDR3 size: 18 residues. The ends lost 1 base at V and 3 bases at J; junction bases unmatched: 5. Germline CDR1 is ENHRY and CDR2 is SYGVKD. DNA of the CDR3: TGTGCCATCAGTGAGTTTCTCGGGACTAGCGGGGGGACAGATACGCAGTATTTT. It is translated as CAISEFLGTSGGTDTQYF.

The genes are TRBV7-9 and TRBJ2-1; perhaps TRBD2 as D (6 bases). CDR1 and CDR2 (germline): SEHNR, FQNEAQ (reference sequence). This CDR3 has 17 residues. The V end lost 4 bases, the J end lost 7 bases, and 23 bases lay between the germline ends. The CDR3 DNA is TGTGCCAGCAGCTCCACTCCTCGACTAGTTGTCTTGAATGAGCAGTTCTTC. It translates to CASSSTPRLVVLNEQFF.

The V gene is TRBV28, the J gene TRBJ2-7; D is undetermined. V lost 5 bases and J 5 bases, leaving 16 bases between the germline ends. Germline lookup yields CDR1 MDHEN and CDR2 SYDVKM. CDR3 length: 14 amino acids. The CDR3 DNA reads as TGTGCCAGCAGTCCCGATGTCAGGTTCCACGAGCAGTACGTC. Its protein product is CASSPDVRFHEQYV.

CDR3 sequence (DNA): TGTGCCTGGAGTCCGATAGGGGGGGCGGCTGGCTACACCTTC. As protein: CAWSPIGGAAGYTF. V and J are TRBV30 and TRBJ1-2; maybe TRBD1 (6 bases). The germline CDR1 and CDR2 sequences are GTSNPN and SVGIG (reference sequence). The germline V and J ends were trimmed by 2 bases and 7 bases, with 17 bases remaining between them. The CDR3 spans 14 residues.

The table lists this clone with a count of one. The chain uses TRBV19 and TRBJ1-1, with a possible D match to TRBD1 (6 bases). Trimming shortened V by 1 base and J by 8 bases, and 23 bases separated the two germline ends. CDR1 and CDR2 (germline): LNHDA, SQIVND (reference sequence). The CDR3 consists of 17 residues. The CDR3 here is CASSIGGRGLGFREAFF. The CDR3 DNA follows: TGTGCCAGTAGTATAGGTGGCAGGGGCTTGGGTTTCCGGGAAGCTTTCTTT. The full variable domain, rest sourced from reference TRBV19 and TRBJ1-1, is DGGITQSPKYLFRKEGQNVTLSCEQNLNHDAMYWYRQDPGQGLRLIYYSQIVNDFQKGDIAEGYSVSREKKESFPLTVTSAQKNPTAFYLCASSIGGRGLGFREAFFGQGTRLTVV.

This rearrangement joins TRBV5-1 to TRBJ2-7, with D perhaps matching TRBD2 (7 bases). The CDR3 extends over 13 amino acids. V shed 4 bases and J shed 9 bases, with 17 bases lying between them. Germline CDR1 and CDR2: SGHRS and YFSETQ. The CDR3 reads CASSPGGCRGQYV. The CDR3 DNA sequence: TGCGCCAGCAGCCCCGGGGGGTGCAGGGGGCAGTACGTC.

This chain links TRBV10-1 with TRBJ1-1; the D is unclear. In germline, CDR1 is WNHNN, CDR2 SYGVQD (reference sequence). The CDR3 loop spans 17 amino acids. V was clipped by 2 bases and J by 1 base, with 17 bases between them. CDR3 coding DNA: TGCGCCAGCAGTGAGATGCGGCCAACTCAAGGGAACACTGAAGCTTTCTTT. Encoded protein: CASSEMRPTQGNTEAFF.

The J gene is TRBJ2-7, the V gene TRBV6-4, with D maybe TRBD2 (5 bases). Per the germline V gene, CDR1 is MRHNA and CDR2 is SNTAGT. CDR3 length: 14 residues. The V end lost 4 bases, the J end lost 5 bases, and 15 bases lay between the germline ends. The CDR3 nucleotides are TGTGCCAGCAGTGTCCCAACACTAGTAAACGAGCAGTACGTC. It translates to CASSVPTLVNEQYV.

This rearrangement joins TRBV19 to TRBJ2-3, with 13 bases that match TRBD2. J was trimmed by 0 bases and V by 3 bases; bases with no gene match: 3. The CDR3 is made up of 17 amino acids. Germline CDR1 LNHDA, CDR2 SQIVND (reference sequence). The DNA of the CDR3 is TGTGCCAGTAGTATCGGGACTAGCGGGATGAGCACAGATACGCAGTATTTT. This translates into CASSIGTSGMSTDTQYF.

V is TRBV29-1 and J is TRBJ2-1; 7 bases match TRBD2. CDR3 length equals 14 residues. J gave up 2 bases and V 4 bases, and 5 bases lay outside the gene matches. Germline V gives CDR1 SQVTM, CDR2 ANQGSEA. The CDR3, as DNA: TGCAGCGTTGGGAGCGGGGATCCCTACAATGAGCAGTTCTTC. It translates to CSVGSGDPYNEQFF.

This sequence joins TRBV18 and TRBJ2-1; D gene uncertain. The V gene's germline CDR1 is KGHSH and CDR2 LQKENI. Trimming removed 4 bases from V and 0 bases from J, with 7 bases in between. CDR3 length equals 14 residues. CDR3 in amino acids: CASSLSSSYNEQFF. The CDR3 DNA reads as TGTGCCAGCTCACTTTCCAGCTCCTACAATGAGCAGTTCTTC.

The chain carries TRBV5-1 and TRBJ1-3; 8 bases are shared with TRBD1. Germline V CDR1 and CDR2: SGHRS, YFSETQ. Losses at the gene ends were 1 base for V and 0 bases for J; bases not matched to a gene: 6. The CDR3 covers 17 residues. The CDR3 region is CASSLSDRGSSGNTIYF. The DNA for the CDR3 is TGCGCCAGCAGCTTGAGTGACAGGGGTAGCTCTGGAAACACCATATATTTT.

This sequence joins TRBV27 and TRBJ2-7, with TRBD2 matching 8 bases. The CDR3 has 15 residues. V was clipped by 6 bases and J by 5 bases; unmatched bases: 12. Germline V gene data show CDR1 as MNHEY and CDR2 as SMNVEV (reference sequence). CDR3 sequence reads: CASSPGPGGPDEQYV. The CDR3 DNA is TGTGCCAGCAGCCCAGGCCCGGGGGGGCCGGACGAGCAGTACGTC.

The CDR3 DNA reads TGTGCCAGCAGCCACCTGACAGGGGATCCCCCATATGGCTACACCTTC. Amino acids: CASSHLTGDPPYGYTF. The chain is built from TRBV13 and TRBJ1-2, with 8 bases aligning to TRBD1. V gave up 5 bases and J gave up 5 bases; unmatched junction bases: 13. This CDR3 spans 16 amino acids. Germline lookup yields CDR1 PRHDT and CDR2 FYEKMQ (reference sequence).

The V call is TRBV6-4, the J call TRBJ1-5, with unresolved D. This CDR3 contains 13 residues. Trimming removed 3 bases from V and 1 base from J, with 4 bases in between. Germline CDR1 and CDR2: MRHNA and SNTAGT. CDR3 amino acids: CASSESSNQPQHF. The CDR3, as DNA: TGTGCCAGCAGTGAAAGCAGCAATCAGCCCCAGCATTTT.

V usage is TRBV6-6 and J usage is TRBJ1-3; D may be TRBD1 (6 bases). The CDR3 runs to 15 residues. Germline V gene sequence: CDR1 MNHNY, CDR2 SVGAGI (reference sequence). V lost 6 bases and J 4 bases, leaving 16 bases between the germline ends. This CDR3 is CASRHTLGQGNTIYF. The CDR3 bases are TGTGCCAGCAGACACACGCTGGGACAAGGAAACACCATATATTTT.

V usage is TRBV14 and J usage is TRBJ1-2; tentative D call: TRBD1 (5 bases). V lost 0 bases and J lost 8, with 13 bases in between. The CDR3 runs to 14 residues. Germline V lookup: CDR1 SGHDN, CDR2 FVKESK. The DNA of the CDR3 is TGTGCCAGCAGCCAAGAGACAGCACGTGGGGGCTACACCTTC. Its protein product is CASSQETARGGYTF.

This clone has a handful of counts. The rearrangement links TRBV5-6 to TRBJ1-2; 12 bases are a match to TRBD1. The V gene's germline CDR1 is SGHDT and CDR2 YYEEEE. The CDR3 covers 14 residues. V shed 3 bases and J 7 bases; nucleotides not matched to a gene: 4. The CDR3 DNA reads TGTGCCAGCAGCTACGGGACAGGGGGCTCTGGCTACACCTTC. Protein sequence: CASSYGTGGSGYTF. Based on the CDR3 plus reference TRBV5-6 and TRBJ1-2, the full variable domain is DAGVTQSPTHLIKTRGQQVTLRCSPKSGHDTVSWYQQALGQGPQFIFQYYEEEERQRGNFPDRFSGHQFPNYSSELNVNALLLGDSALYLCASSYGTGGSGYTFGSGTRLTVV.

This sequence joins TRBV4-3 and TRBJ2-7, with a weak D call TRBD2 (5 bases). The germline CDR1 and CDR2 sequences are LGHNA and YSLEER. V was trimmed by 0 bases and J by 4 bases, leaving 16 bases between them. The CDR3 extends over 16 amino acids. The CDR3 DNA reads TGCGCCAGCAGCCAAGATGGGTTCCAGAGGGCATACGAGCAGTACGTC. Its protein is CASSQDGFQRAYEQYV.

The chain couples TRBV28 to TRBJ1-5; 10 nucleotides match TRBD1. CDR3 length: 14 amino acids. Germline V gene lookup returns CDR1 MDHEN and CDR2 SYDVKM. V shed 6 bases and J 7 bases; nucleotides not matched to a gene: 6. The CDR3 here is CASSPGQGRQPQHF. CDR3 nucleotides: TGTGCCAGCAGCCCGGGACAGGGGAGGCAGCCCCAGCATTTT.

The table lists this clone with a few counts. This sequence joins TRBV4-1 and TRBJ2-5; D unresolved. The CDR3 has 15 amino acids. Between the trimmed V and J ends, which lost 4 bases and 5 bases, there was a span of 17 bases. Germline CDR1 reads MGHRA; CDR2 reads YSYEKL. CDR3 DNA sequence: TGCGCCAGCAGCCCCACTACTGGAAGTGGGGAGACCCAGTACTTC. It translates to CASSPTTGSGETQYF.

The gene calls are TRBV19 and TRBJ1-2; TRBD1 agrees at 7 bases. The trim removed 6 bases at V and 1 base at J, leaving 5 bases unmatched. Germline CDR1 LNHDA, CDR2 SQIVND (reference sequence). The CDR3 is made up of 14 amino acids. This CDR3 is CASSPTGVNYGYTF. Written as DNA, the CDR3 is TGTGCCAGTAGCCCTACAGGGGTTAACTATGGCTACACCTTC.

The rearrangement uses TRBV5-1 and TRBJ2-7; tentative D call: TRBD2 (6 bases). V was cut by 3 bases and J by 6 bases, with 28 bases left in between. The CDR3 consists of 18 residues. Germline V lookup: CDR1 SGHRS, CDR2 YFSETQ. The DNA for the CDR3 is TGCGCCAGCAGCTCCATAGCGGAGTCCGTTGAGGTCACTCGCGAGCAGTACGTC. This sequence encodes CASSSIAESVEVTREQYV.

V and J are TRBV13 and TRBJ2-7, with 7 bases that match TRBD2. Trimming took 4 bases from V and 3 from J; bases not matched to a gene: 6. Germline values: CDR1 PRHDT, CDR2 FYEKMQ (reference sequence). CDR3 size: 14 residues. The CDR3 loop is CASSSRLAVYEQYV. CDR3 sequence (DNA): TGTGCCAGCAGCTCCCGACTAGCAGTCTACGAGCAGTACGTC.

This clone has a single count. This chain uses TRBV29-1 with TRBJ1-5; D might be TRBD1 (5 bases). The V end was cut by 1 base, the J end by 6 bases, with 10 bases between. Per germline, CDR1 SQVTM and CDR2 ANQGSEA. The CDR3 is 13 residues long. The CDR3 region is CSVEVQGGQPQHF. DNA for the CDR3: TGCAGCGTTGAAGTGCAGGGCGGTCAGCCCCAGCATTTT.

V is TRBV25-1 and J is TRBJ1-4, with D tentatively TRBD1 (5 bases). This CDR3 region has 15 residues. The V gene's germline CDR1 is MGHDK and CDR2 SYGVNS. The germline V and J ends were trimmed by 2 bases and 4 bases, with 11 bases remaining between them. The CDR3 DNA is TGTGCCAGCAGTGAACGCGGGACGTTTAATGAAAAACTGTTTTTT. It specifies CASSERGTFNEKLFF.

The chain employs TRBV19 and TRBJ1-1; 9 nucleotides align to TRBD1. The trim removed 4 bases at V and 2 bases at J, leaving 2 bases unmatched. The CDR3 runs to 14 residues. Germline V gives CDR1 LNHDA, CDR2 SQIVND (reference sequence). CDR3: CASSRTGANTEAFF. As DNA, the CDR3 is TGTGCCAGTAGTAGGACAGGGGCCAACACTGAAGCTTTCTTT.